Listed below are T cell receptor beta chains from one sample, sequenced in a study of cytomegalovirus exposure and HLA in healthy donors. Clones were read by immunoSEQ multiplex PCR, and TCRdb kept only the in-frame ones, dropping some. Counted here are 100,000 to 150,000 clones, about 89% occurring once; the ten biggest clones make up 2% to 2.5%. Sequenced input: PBMCs. The receptors derive from a woman aged 18-29 years in good health and CMV-seronegative. CDR3s include the opening cysteine and the closing phenylalanine or tryptophan. The order of the fields is D gene, clone size, J gene, V gene, CDR3 protein, CDR3 DNA. The D gene is left open where the match is weak. Size is stated for part of the rows, as once, few or many counts, or as a class when the clone is expanded.

>TRBD1|.|TRBJ1-4|TRBV7-9
CASRRQGLDEKLFF
TGTGCCAGCAGACGACAGGGTTTGGATGAAAAACTGTTTTTT
>TRBD1|.|TRBJ1-2|TRBV29-1
CSVATGGVEGYTF
TGCAGCGTTGCGACAGGGGGCGTGGAGGGCTACACCTTC
>.|.|TRBJ2-1|TRBV14
CASSQDPAGSSYNEQFF
TGTGCCAGCAGCCAAGATCCGGCGGGGAGCTCCTACAATGAGCAGTTCTTC
>TRBD1|.|TRBJ2-7|TRBV28
CASKPRTGSYEQYF
TGTGCCAGCAAACCTCGGACAGGCTCCTACGAGCAGTACTTC
>.|.|TRBJ2-2|TRBV13
CASSASPGGELFF
TGTGCCAGCAGCGCTAGCCCGGGCGGGGAGCTGTTTTTT
>TRBD2|.|TRBJ2-7|TRBV13
CASSLGLSGRGSEEQYF
TGTGCCAGCAGCTTAGGTCTAAGCGGGAGGGGTTCGGAAGAGCAGTACTTC
>.|.|TRBJ2-5|TRBV5-4
CASSLLTISQGETQYF
TGTGCCAGCAGCTTACTTACAATCTCCCAGGGGGAGACCCAGTACTTC
>.|.|TRBJ2-2|TRBV5-1
CASSTGDPGELFF
TGCGCCAGCAGCACGGGGGATCCCGGGGAGCTGTTTTTT
>.|.|TRBJ2-7|TRBV30
CAWKAQTASYEQYF
TGTGCCTGGAAAGCGCAGACAGCCTCCTACGAGCAGTACTTC
>TRBD2|.|TRBJ2-7|TRBV11-2
CASSLGFSGTRSYEQYF
TGTGCCAGCAGCTTAGGGTTTAGCGGGACTCGTTCTTACGAGCAGTACTTC
>.|few|TRBJ2-2|TRBV6-1
CASTGDTGELFF
TGTGCCAGCACAGGGGACACCGGGGAGCTGTTTTTT
>.|.|TRBJ1-1|TRBV19
CASSQTGGNTEAFF
TGTGCCAGTAGCCAGACAGGTGGAAACACTGAAGCTTTCTTT
>.|.|TRBJ2-6|TRBV5-1
CASSLTAGSGANVLTF
TGCGCCAGCAGCTTGACGGCAGGATCTGGGGCCAACGTCCTGACTTTC
>.|.|TRBJ1-2|TRBV2
CASSEGGLYGYTF
TGTGCCAGCAGTGAGGGGGGACTCTATGGCTACACCTTC
>.|.|TRBJ2-2|TRBV11-3
CASSLEVDGELFF
TGTGCCAGCAGCTTAGAGGTAGACGGGGAGCTGTTTTTT
>.|.|TRBJ2-7|TRBV7-9
CASSLSGQPTYEQYF
TGTGCCAGCAGCTTAAGTGGGCAACCAACCTACGAGCAGTACTTC
>TRBD2|few|TRBJ2-7|TRBV2
CASSEIAGVDEQYF
TGTGCCAGCAGTGAGATAGCGGGAGTAGACGAGCAGTACTTC
>.|.|TRBJ1-2|TRBV29-1
CSVEDWQGSYGYTF
TGCAGCGTTGAAGATTGGCAGGGGAGCTATGGCTACACCTTC
>.|.|TRBJ1-2|TRBV7-8
CASSGFGSSNYGYTF
TGTGCCAGCAGCGGTTTCGGGTCTTCTAACTATGGCTACACCTTC
>TRBD2|.|TRBJ2-5|TRBV28
CASSPGTSGRGETQYF
TGTGCCAGCAGTCCCGGGACTAGCGGGAGAGGGGAGACCCAGTACTTC
>TRBD2|.|TRBJ2-7|TRBV7-2
CASSLGTSGTFYEQYF
TGTGCCAGCAGCTTAGGGACTAGCGGGACCTTCTACGAGCAGTACTTC
>.|.|TRBJ1-4|TRBV10-1
CASRRQSGEKLFF
TGCGCCAGCAGGCGACAGTCGGGTGAAAAACTGTTTTTT
>.|.|TRBJ2-1|TRBV5-4
CASSLGGRGNEQFF
TGTGCCAGCAGCTTAGGGGGACGGGGCAATGAGCAGTTCTTC
>TRBD1|.|TRBJ2-1|TRBV18
CASSWTGSPNNEQFF
TGTGCCAGCTCTTGGACAGGATCCCCAAACAATGAGCAGTTCTTC
>.|.|TRBJ2-7|TRBV6-5
CASSLDRQYEQYF
TGTGCCAGCAGCCTAGACCGACAGTACGAGCAGTACTTC
>TRBD1|few|TRBJ1-4|TRBV10-3
CAISGQGRDINEKLFF
TGTGCCATCAGCGGACAGGGGAGGGACATTAATGAAAAACTGTTTTTT
>.|.|TRBJ2-7|TRBV11-2
CASSSIQQGSYEQYF
TGTGCCAGCAGCTCGATACAACAGGGCTCCTACGAGCAGTACTTC
>TRBD1|.|TRBJ1-1|TRBV10-3
CAIRNDRGNTEAFF
TGTGCCATCAGAAATGACAGGGGTAACACTGAAGCTTTCTTT
>.|.|TRBJ2-1|TRBV18
CASSPLQGDNEQFF
TGTGCCAGCTCACCACTGCAGGGCGACAATGAGCAGTTCTTC
>TRBD1|.|TRBJ2-1|TRBV13
CASRVGWDRRYNEQFF
TGTGCCAGCAGGGTGGGCTGGGACAGACGCTACAATGAGCAGTTCTTC
>TRBD1|once|TRBJ1-1|TRBV7-9
CASSPRGHPEAFF
TGTGCCAGCAGCCCGAGGGGGCACCCTGAAGCTTTCTTT
>.|.|TRBJ1-2|TRBV2
CATMGLDNYGYTF
TGTGCCACAATGGGCCTGGATAACTATGGCTACACCTTC
>.|.|TRBJ2-1|TRBV29-1
CSVETLLPNEQFF
TGCAGCGTTGAGACGTTACTACCCAATGAGCAGTTCTTC
>.|.|TRBJ2-5|TRBV20-1
CSARRGETQYF
TGCAGTGCTAGGAGGGGGGAGACCCAGTACTTC
>TRBD2|.|TRBJ2-5|TRBV5-4
CASRKNAAGGGETQYF
TGTGCCAGCAGGAAGAACGCAGCGGGAGGGGGGGAGACCCAGTACTTC
>TRBD2|.|TRBJ2-3|TRBV18
CASSPDLGLAATDTQYF
TGTGCCAGCTCACCAGACTTGGGACTAGCGGCGACAGATACGCAGTATTTT
>TRBD1|.|TRBJ2-7|TRBV7-9
CASSLAGQGYEQYF
TGTGCCAGCAGCTTAGCGGGACAGGGATACGAGCAGTACTTC
>.|.|TRBJ1-2|TRBV18
CASSPVGDGYTF
TGTGCCAGCTCACCCGTGGGAGATGGCTACACCTTC
>TRBD2|.|TRBJ2-1|TRBV5-8
CASSFREARNEQFF
TGTGCCAGCAGCTTCCGGGAGGCCAGGAATGAGCAGTTCTTC
>TRBD1|.|TRBJ1-1|TRBV5-1
CASSSTGADTEAFF
TGCGCCAGCAGCTCGACAGGGGCGGACACTGAAGCTTTCTTT
>.|.|TRBJ2-1|TRBV5-4
CASSSRTGMSSYNEQFF
TGTGCCAGCAGCTCTAGGACGGGGATGAGCTCCTACAATGAGCAGTTCTTC
>TRBD1|.|TRBJ2-3|TRBV6-1
CATRDRVITDTQYF
TGTGCCACCCGGGACAGGGTCATCACAGATACGCAGTATTTT
>.|.|TRBJ1-5|TRBV5-5
CASSLSVFGSNQPQHF
TGTGCCAGCAGCTTAAGTGTTTTCGGGAGCAATCAGCCCCAGCATTTT
>.|.|TRBJ1-2|TRBV29-1
CSVEIGGYNYGYTF
TGCAGCGTTGAAATCGGCGGGTATAACTATGGCTACACCTTC
>.|.|TRBJ2-3|TRBV5-4
CASSIADQDTQYF
TGTGCCAGCAGCATAGCGGACCAAGATACGCAGTATTTT
>.|.|TRBJ1-1|TRBV14
CASSQNTNTEAFF
TGTGCCAGCAGCCAGAACACGAACACTGAAGCTTTCTTT